The 18 T cell receptor beta chains in this list originate from one sample, sequenced in a study of T-cell memory formation after mild COVID-19. TCRdb ran MiXCR on the 5' RACE reads and lists one entry per CDR3 protein. The sample lists hundreds of thousands of distinct CDR3 sequences; 13% to 15% were seen once. Material: PBMCs or a T cell subset sorted from them (not recorded which). The receptor source for this set is a man aged 18-30 years who had mild COVID-19 (a few samples of this study predate the infection). Cell type and time point are not known.

The chain carries TRBV5-1 and TRBJ2-2; 11 nucleotides align to TRBD2. Germline CDR1 reads SGHRS; CDR2 reads YFSETQ. The CDR3 spans 14 residues. Trimming cost V 5 bases and J 7 bases; bases outside gene matches: 4. CDR3 amino acids: CASRLAGVVGELFF. In nucleotides, the CDR3 is TGCGCCAGCAGACTAGCGGGGGTCGTCGGGGAGCTGTTTTTT.

This chain's CDR3 is CASSQVRHYPGNEQFF. DNA for the CDR3: TGCGCCAGCAGCCAAGTTCGCCACTACCCAGGGAATGAGCAGTTCTTC. V and J are TRBV4-1 and TRBJ2-1, with D possibly being TRBD1 (5 bases). V was trimmed by 1 base and J by 7 bases, leaving 17 bases between them. CDR3 size: 16 residues. Germline CDR1 MGHRA, CDR2 YSYEKL.

The rearrangement links TRBV19 to TRBJ2-1, with TRBD1 identical over 7 bases. V shed 6 bases, J shed 1 base, and the junction held 6 bases outside the gene matches. The germline CDR1 and CDR2 sequences are LNHDA and SQIVND (reference sequence). The CDR3 has 15 residues. The CDR3 spells CASSRDSDSYNEQFF. CDR3 nucleotides: TGTGCCAGTAGCCGGGACAGCGATTCCTACAATGAGCAGTTCTTC.

This clonotype was picked up a small number of times. This sequence joins TRBV6-2 or TRBV6-3 and TRBJ2-6, with TRBD1 as a possible D gene (6 bases). Trimming took off 5 bases at V and 2 bases at J, with 16 bases between the two ends. The V gene's germline CDR1 is MNHEY and CDR2 SVGEGT. The CDR3 extends over 17 amino acids. As DNA, the CDR3 is TGTGCCAGCAGTAACTTACAGGGAACCGCTGGGGCCAACGTCCTGACTTTC. Translating gives CASSNLQGTAGANVLTF.

This clonotype was detected a few times. V usage is TRBV12-5 and J usage is TRBJ1-4; TRBD1 aligns across 7 bases. This CDR3 has 16 amino acids. Germline values: CDR1 LGHNT, CDR2 FRNRAP. The J segment lost 4 bases and the V segment lost 3 bases, leaving 8 bases of the junction unmatched. The CDR3 nucleotides read TGTGCTAGTGGTTTCAAAGTACAGGGGATTAATGAAAAACTGTTTTTT. Translated, it gives CASGFKVQGINEKLFF. Supplemented by reference TRBV12-5 and TRBJ1-4, the full variable domain reads DARVTQTPRHKVTEMGQEVTMRCQPILGHNTVFWYRQTMMQGLELLAYFRNRAPLDDSGMPKDRFSAEMPDATLATLKIQPSEPRDSAVYFCASGFKVQGINEKLFFGSGTQLSVL.

This clonotype was seen repeatedly, ten times or more. V gene TRBV20-1 combines with J gene TRBJ1-5; 7 bases line up with TRBD1. V was clipped by 1 base and J by 5 bases; unmatched bases: 5. The CDR3 runs 14 residues. The germline gives CDR1 DFQATT, CDR2 SNEGSKA (reference sequence). The CDR3 protein is CSARGGTVHQPQHF. The CDR3 nucleotides read TGCAGTGCTAGAGGGGGGACAGTCCATCAGCCCCAGCATTTT.

This clonotype was observed many times. This chain connects TRBV4-1 to TRBJ2-7; 12 bases fit TRBD1. The ends lost 4 bases at V and 13 bases at J; junction bases unmatched: 14. The germline V gene has CDR1 MGHRA and CDR2 YSYEKL. The CDR3 consists of 15 residues. DNA of the CDR3: TGCGCCAGCAGCCCGCAGCCGGGACAGGGGGCTTTGGAATACTTC. This gives the protein CASSPQPGQGALEYF.

This clonotype was found many times. The rearrangement links TRBV25-1 to TRBJ2-5; TRBD1 matches 9 bases. The CDR3 is 15 amino acids. Germline V gene data show CDR1 as MGHDK and CDR2 as SYGVNS. After removal of 6 bases from V and 5 bases from J, the junction contained 10 bases not matched to a gene. This CDR3 is CASRGQGIPQETQYF. In DNA, the CDR3 is TGTGCCAGCAGGGGACAGGGAATACCGCAGGAGACCCAGTACTTC.

The V call is TRBV12-3 or TRBV12-4, the J call TRBJ1-1; D is uncertain. V lost 2 bases and J 0 bases, leaving 7 bases between the germline ends. The CDR3 contains 14 residues. CDR3 in DNA: TGTGCCAGCAGTTTATGGGTTATGAACACTGAAGCTTTCTTT. It specifies CASSLWVMNTEAFF.

This chain connects TRBV6-2 or TRBV6-3 to TRBJ1-1; perhaps TRBD1 as D (5 bases). CDR1 is MNHEY and CDR2 is SVGEGT in the germline V gene. V was cut by 7 bases and J by 0 bases, with 15 bases left in between. The CDR3 runs 15 residues. The CDR3 sequence is CASIQGGRMNTEAFF. The CDR3 DNA reads TGTGCCAGCATCCAGGGAGGGCGCATGAACACTGAAGCTTTCTTT.

V is TRBV7-9 and J is TRBJ1-3; unclear D gene. V was clipped by 1 base and J by 4 bases, with 5 bases between them. The length of the CDR3 is 13 residues. Per the germline V gene, CDR1 is SEHNR and CDR2 is FQNEAQ (reference sequence). CDR3 region: CASSLGHGNTIYF. The CDR3 DNA is TGTGCCAGCAGCTTAGGACACGGAAACACCATATATTTT.

V usage is TRBV7-2 and J usage is TRBJ2-2; D possibly corresponds to TRBD2 (6 bases). In germline, CDR1 is SGHTA, CDR2 FQGNSA. The CDR3 loop spans 13 amino acids. Trimming pared 5 bases from V and 6 bases from J, leaving 10 bases between. The CDR3 sequence is CASSHGRAGELFF. The CDR3 region has the DNA TGTGCCAGCAGCCACGGGAGAGCCGGGGAGCTGTTTTTT.

The DNA for the CDR3 is TGTGCCAGCAGCTTAGGTCCAGACTGGACAGGCTATGGTGAGACCCAGTACTTC. Translated: CASSLGPDWTGYGETQYF. This chain connects TRBV7-3 to TRBJ2-5; 7 bases agree with TRBD1. This CDR3 is 18 amino acids long. Trimming cost V 2 bases and J 5 bases; bases outside gene matches: 17. The germline V gene encodes CDR1 SGHTA and CDR2 FQGTGA.

This clonotype was detected a few times. The chain is built from TRBV29-1 and TRBJ1-2; perhaps TRBD1 as D (6 bases). The CDR3 contains 10 residues. Germline CDR1 reads SQVTM; CDR2 reads ANQGSEA. V gave up 5 bases and J gave up 5 bases, with 6 bases separating them. CDR3 amino acids: CSVQGYGYTF. The DNA for the CDR3 is TGCAGCGTTCAGGGGTATGGCTACACCTTC.

The genes are TRBV14 and TRBJ1-6, with a possible D match to TRBD1 (6 bases). This CDR3 comprises 15 residues. Trimming took 6 bases from V and 3 from J, leaving 12 bases between them. Germline values: CDR1 SGHDN, CDR2 FVKESK. CDR3 sequence (DNA): TGTGCCAGCAGGAGAGAGGGGGACTATAATTCACCCCTCCACTTT. This gives the protein CASRREGDYNSPLHF.

This clonotype was detected many times. The chain couples TRBV7-2 to TRBJ2-7, with TRBD2 as a possible D gene (5 bases). V was shortened by 5 bases and J by 0 bases, with 11 bases between the two germline ends. The CDR3 is 14 amino acids. Germline V gene sequence: CDR1 SGHTA, CDR2 FQGNSA. CDR3 residues: CASSGLLRSYEQYF. The CDR3 DNA follows: TGTGCCAGCAGCGGACTCTTACGCTCCTACGAGCAGTACTTC.

J is TRBJ2-5 and V is TRBV11-2; D may be TRBD2 (6 bases). Trimming cost V 3 bases and J 12 bases, with 11 bases left between them. The germline V gene encodes CDR1 SGHAT and CDR2 FQNNGV. This CDR3 has 11 amino acids. The CDR3 DNA reads TGTGCCAGCAGCTTGGAGGGAATTGAGTACTTC. Amino acid sequence: CASSLEGIEYF. Full variable domain (missing parts from reference TRBV11-2 and TRBJ2-5): EAGVAQSPRYKIIEKRQSVAFWCNPISGHATLYWYQQILGQGPKLLIQFQNNGVVDDSQLPKDRFSAERLKGVDSTLKIQPAKLEDSAVYLCASSLEGIEYFGPGTRLLVL.

The chain recombines TRBV28 with TRBJ2-1; possible D gene TRBD2, 5 bases. V was trimmed by 3 bases and J by 2 bases, leaving 14 bases between them. This CDR3 comprises 16 residues. Germline-derived CDR1 and CDR2 are MDHEN and SYDVKM. The CDR3, as DNA: TGTGCCAGCAGTTTGTCGCTAGCCGCGACCTACAATGAGCAGTTCTTC. Amino acid sequence: CASSLSLAATYNEQFF. Drawing the rest from reference TRBV28 and TRBJ2-1, the complete variable domain is DVKVTQSSRYLVKRTGEKVFLECVQDMDHENMFWYRQDPGLGLRLIYFSYDVKMKEKGDIPEGYSVSREKKERFSLILESASTNQTSMYLCASSLSLAATYNEQFFGPGTRLTVL.